Presented here are 21 T cell receptor beta chains from one specimen sequenced in a study of technical replicates of blood from a handful of donors. Profiling relied on immunoSEQ multiplex PCR, and the TCRdb table lists in-frame clones only, not all of them. The sample contains tens of thousands of clones, over 75% of which appear only once. The sequenced sample consisted of PBMCs. Every receptor here comes from a human donor in good health. Some clones in this sample may be carry-over from other donors' samples.

The rearrangement joins TRBV18 to TRBJ2-1; 7 bases are a match to TRBD1. The trim removed 2 bases at V and 6 bases at J, leaving 4 bases unmatched. Germline V gene data show CDR1 as KGHSH and CDR2 as LQKENI. The CDR3 loop spans 14 amino acids. Here the CDR3 DNA reads TGTGCCAGCTCACCAAGAGCAGGGGGCAATGAGCAGTTCTTC. The encoded protein is CASSPRAGGNEQFF.

The chain has TRBV18 and TRBJ1-2, with 9 bases matching TRBD1. CDR3 length: 14 amino acids. Trimming cost V 3 bases and J 2 bases; bases outside gene matches: 1. Germline CDR1 and CDR2: KGHSH and LQKENI. The CDR3 region is CASSPGTGNYGYTF. CDR3 coding DNA: TGTGCCAGCTCACCCGGGACAGGGAACTATGGCTACACCTTC.

This clone has a handful of counts. J is TRBJ2-5 and V is TRBV6-1, with D hard to call. CDR1 is MNHNS and CDR2 is SASEGT in the germline V gene. This CDR3 is built from 13 residues. Trimming left V 1 base short and J 4 bases short, with 7 bases between. For the CDR3, the DNA is TGTGCCAGCAGTGAAGTTCTGCGAGAGACCCAGTACTTC. Its translation: CASSEVLRETQYF.

This clone was recorded a few times. The chain carries TRBV13 and TRBJ1-1; 8 nucleotides align to TRBD1. V was clipped by 3 bases and J by 1 base; unmatched bases: 4. CDR1 PRHDT and CDR2 FYEKMQ come from the germline V gene (reference sequence). The CDR3 totals 15 residues. CDR3 residues: CASSFGQGRNTEAFF. In nucleotides, the CDR3 is TGTGCCAGCAGCTTTGGACAGGGTCGGAACACTGAAGCTTTCTTT.

This clone was observed a few times. This chain joins TRBV6-5 and TRBJ1-2, with 9 bases matching TRBD1. The CDR3 contains 11 residues. The ends lost 10 bases at V and 5 bases at J; junction bases unmatched: 2. Germline CDR1 is MNHEY and CDR2 is SVGAGI. CDR3 in amino acids: CATGQGYGYTF. In DNA form, the CDR3 reads TGTGCCACCGGACAGGGGTATGGCTACACCTTC.

The chain couples TRBV7-3 to TRBJ2-3; 13 bases are shared with TRBD2. The germline V gene encodes CDR1 SGHTA and CDR2 FQGTGA. J gave up 7 bases and V 4 bases, and 2 bases lay outside the gene matches. The CDR3 contains 14 residues. In DNA, the CDR3 is TGTGCCAGCAGCTCTGGGACTAGCGGGAATACGCAGTATTTT. Translation gives CASSSGTSGNTQYF.

This clone occurred a few times. The chain joins TRBV30 to TRBJ1-5; D gene unclear. Germline CDR1 GTSNPN, CDR2 SVGIG (reference sequence). Trimming cost V 0 bases and J 3 bases, with 6 bases left between them. This CDR3 comprises 13 residues. This CDR3 reads CAWSVHDNQPQHF. DNA for the CDR3: TGTGCCTGGAGTGTACACGACAATCAGCCCCAGCATTTT.

CDR3 DNA: TGTGCCAGCAGTACCTCAATCCCGACAGGGAACTACGAGCAGTACTTC. It codes for CASSTSIPTGNYEQYF. J is TRBJ2-7 and V is TRBV6-6, with 7 bases lining up with TRBD1. Germline CDR1 MNHNY, CDR2 SVGAGI (reference sequence). The CDR3 consists of 16 residues. Trimming removed 5 bases from V and 3 bases from J; junction bases left unmatched: 13.

This chain connects TRBV18 to TRBJ1-1, with unresolved D. Trimming removed 6 bases at V and 3 bases at J, with 8 bases between. Germline values: CDR1 KGHSH, CDR2 LQKENI. The CDR3 is 12 amino acids. Here the CDR3 reads CASSEGYTEAFF. The CDR3 coding sequence is TGTGCCAGCTCTGAGGGTTACACTGAAGCTTTCTTT.

The V gene is TRBV29-1, the J gene TRBJ2-4, with TRBD1 matching 10 bases. Trimming took 6 bases from V and 7 from J; bases not matched to a gene: 9. Germline values: CDR1 SQVTM, CDR2 ANQGSEA. The CDR3 extends over 14 amino acids. As DNA, the CDR3 is TGCAGCGTAAGGGACAGGGGAAGGGATAACATTCAGTACTTC. Residues: CSVRDRGRDNIQYF.

This clone was recorded a few times. The V and J genes are TRBV2 and TRBJ2-7; no reliable D call. Per the germline V gene, CDR1 is SNHLY and CDR2 is FYNNEI. Trimming took off 7 bases at V and 0 bases at J, with 4 bases between the two ends. The CDR3 runs 11 residues. The CDR3 DNA sequence: TGTGCCAGCACTATCTCCTACGAGCAGTACTTC. This sequence encodes CASTISYEQYF.

This clone turned up a few times. This chain connects TRBV4-2 to TRBJ1-1, with 7 nucleotides matching TRBD1. Germline V gene sequence: CDR1 LGHNA, CDR2 YNFKEQ. This CDR3 has 17 residues. J lost 5 bases, V lost 3 bases, and 15 bases had no gene match. This CDR3 is CASSHWTSTGQWTEAFF. CDR3 nucleotides: TGTGCCAGCAGCCACTGGACCAGCACGGGACAGTGGACTGAAGCTTTCTTT.

This clone occurred a few times. The chain uses TRBV7-8 and TRBJ1-5; no clear D. Trimming pared 3 bases from V and 2 bases from J, leaving 14 bases between. The CDR3 has 16 residues. CDR1 SGHVS and CDR2 FQNEAQ come from the germline V gene. This chain's CDR3 is CASSFGVSRGNQPQHF. In DNA form, the CDR3 reads TGTGCCAGCAGCTTTGGCGTCAGCCGGGGCAATCAGCCCCAGCATTTT.

This clone was seen more than once but under ten times. Other DNA sequences in the same sample also yield this CDR3. The chain has TRBV10-3 and TRBJ1-5; D gene ambiguous. Germline values: CDR1 ENHRY, CDR2 SYGVKD. The CDR3 has 12 amino acids. V was trimmed by 6 bases and J by 0 bases, leaving 3 bases between them. The CDR3 region is CAISVSNQPQHF. CDR3 DNA sequence: TGTGCCATCAGCGTTAGCAATCAGCCCCAGCATTTT.

On this clone itself: One junction end does not reproduce the germline sequence, and a read error may be involved. V and J are TRBV30 and TRBJ2-7; TRBD2 agrees at 8 bases. Germline V gene sequence: CDR1 GTSNPN, CDR2 SVGIG (reference sequence). The CDR3 contains 12 residues. The CDR3 loop reads CAWRTSSHEQYF. In DNA, the CDR3 is TGTGCCTGGCGGACTAGCTCCCACGAGCAGTACTTC.

The chain employs TRBV25-1 and TRBJ2-7, with D possibly TRBD1 on 6 matching bases. Germline lookup yields CDR1 MGHDK and CDR2 SYGVNS. Trimming cost V 6 bases and J 3 bases, with 12 bases left between them. The length of the CDR3 is 13 residues. CDR3 loop: CASSKIGGYEQYF. In DNA, the CDR3 is TGTGCCAGCAGCAAAATAGGGGGCTACGAGCAGTACTTC.

V usage is TRBV19 and J usage is TRBJ1-5; D possibly corresponds to TRBD1 (5 bases). V was trimmed by 4 bases and J by 6 bases, leaving 13 bases between them. This CDR3 region has 14 residues. The germline V gene encodes CDR1 LNHDA and CDR2 SQIVND (reference sequence). DNA for the CDR3: TGTGCCAGTAGTACGCTCCATCAGGGTCAGCCCCAGCATTTT. This translates into CASSTLHQGQPQHF.

The chain carries TRBV25-1 and TRBJ2-3, with D possibly TRBD1 on 5 matching bases. The V gene lost 3 bases and the J gene lost 5 bases, with 15 bases spanning the gap. Per germline, CDR1 MGHDK and CDR2 SYGVNS. The CDR3 runs to 15 residues. The CDR3 spells CASSDRQGREDTQYF. In DNA form, the CDR3 reads TGTGCCAGCAGTGATCGGCAGGGTAGAGAAGATACGCAGTATTTT.

The chain has TRBV10-3 and TRBJ2-3; 10 positions match TRBD1. V lost 6 bases and J lost 3; bases outside the gene matches: 3. The CDR3 is 14 residues long. Germline V gene sequence: CDR1 ENHRY, CDR2 SYGVKD. This CDR3 is CAISRDRGTDTQYF. The CDR3 nucleotides are TGTGCCATCAGCCGGGACAGGGGTACAGATACGCAGTATTTT.

The chain couples TRBV7-9 to TRBJ2-4, with TRBD1 identical over 9 bases. The CDR3 covers 15 residues. The germline gives CDR1 SEHNR, CDR2 FQNEAQ (reference sequence). Unmatched junction bases numbered 4, after V lost 7 bases and J lost 0 bases. CDR3 loop: CASKGQGLAKNIQYF. The CDR3 nucleotides are TGTGCCAGCAAGGGACAGGGACTAGCCAAAAACATTCAGTACTTC.

The rearrangement links TRBV7-9 to TRBJ1-3; weak D call: TRBD1 (5 bases). The ends were cut back, 5 bases at V and 4 bases at J, with 15 bases in the middle. In germline, CDR1 is SEHNR, CDR2 FQNEAQ (reference sequence). There are 15 residues in the CDR3. CDR3 in amino acids: CASSAKGFEGNTIYF. In DNA form, the CDR3 reads TGTGCCAGCAGCGCGAAGGGGTTCGAAGGAAACACCATATATTTT.